This TCR beta chain originates from a study of blood T cells in healthy people across ages. All donors came from Russia, were Caucasian and healthy, and spanned ages about 6 to 90. Researchers collected approximately 9.5 milliliters of peripheral blood from every single donor. Every sample gave at least 5.5 micrograms of total RNA when it was extracted. CDR3 length: 21 amino acids. V lost 0 bases, J lost 3 bases, and 18 bases stayed unmatched. Germline CDR1 SGHDN, CDR2 FVKESK. Through a sample-barcoded 5' primer and a J-beta primer mix, a second PCR was run for roughly 7 to 11 cycles. From the 5' RACE reads, TCRdb called clonotypes with MiXCR, one entry per CDR3 protein. The sample holds approximately 800,000 distinct CDR3 sequences, around half seen once. There are a few counts of this clonotype.

V is TRBV14 and J is TRBJ2-5; 11 nucleotides match TRBD2. The material sequenced was blood. This clonotype was obtained from an elderly man in good health. CDR3 loop: CASSQEGRATSGRAQEETQYF. CDR3 DNA sequence: TGTGCCAGCAGCCAAGAAGGCAGGGCAACTAGCGGGAGAGCACAGGAAGAGACCCAGTACTTC.